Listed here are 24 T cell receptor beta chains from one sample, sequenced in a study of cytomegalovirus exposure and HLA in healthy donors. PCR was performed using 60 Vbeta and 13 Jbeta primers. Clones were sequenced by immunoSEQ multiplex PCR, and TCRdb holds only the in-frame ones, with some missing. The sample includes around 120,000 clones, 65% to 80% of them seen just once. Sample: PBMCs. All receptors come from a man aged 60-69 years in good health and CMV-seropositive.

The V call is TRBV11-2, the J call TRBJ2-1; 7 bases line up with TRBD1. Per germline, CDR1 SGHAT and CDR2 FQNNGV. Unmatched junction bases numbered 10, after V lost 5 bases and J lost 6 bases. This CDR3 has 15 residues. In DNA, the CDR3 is TGTGCCAGCAGCCGTCCGGGGACAGAGAGCAATGAGCAGTTCTTC. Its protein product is CASSRPGTESNEQFF.

For the CDR3, the DNA is TGCGCCAGCAGCAACGGACAGGGGGGATCCTACGAGCAGTACTTC. This gives the protein CASSNGQGGSYEQYF. The chain uses TRBV4-1 and TRBJ2-7; TRBD1 agrees at 10 bases. This CDR3 is built from 15 residues. Trimming took 5 bases from V and 1 from J; bases not matched to a gene: 5. The germline V gene encodes CDR1 MGHRA and CDR2 YSYEKL.

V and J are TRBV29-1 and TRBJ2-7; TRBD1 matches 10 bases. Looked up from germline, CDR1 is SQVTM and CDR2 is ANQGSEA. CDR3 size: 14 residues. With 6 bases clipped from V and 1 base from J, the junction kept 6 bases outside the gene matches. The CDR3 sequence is CSVAPGQGSYEQYF. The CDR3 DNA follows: TGCAGCGTCGCCCCGGGACAGGGGTCCTACGAGCAGTACTTC.

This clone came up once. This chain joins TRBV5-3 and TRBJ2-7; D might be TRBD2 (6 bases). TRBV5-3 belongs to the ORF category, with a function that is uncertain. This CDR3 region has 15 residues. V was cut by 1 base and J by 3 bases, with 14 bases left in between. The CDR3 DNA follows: TGTGCCAGAAGCTTGAGTGTCCGGGGGTTCTACGAGCAGTACTTC. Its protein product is CARSLSVRGFYEQYF.

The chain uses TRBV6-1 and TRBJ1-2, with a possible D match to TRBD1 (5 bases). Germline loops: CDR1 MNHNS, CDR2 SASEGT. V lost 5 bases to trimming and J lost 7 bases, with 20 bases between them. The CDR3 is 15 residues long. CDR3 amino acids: CASSLSGLDAFGYTF. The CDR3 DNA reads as TGTGCCAGCAGTTTATCGGGACTCGACGCTTTTGGCTACACCTTC.

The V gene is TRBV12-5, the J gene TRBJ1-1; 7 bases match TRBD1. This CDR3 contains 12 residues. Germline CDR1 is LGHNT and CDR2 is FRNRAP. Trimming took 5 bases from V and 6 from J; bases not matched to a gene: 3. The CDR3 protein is CASGRQGSEAFF. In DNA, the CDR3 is TGTGCTAGTGGTCGACAGGGTTCTGAAGCTTTCTTT.

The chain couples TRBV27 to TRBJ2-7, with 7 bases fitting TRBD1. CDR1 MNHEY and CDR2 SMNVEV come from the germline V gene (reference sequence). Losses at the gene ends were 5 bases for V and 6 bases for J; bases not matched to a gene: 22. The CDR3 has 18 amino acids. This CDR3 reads CASSHRQGTLRAVGEQYF. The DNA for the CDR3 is TGTGCCAGCAGTCACCGACAGGGTACCTTGAGGGCCGTCGGCGAGCAGTACTTC.

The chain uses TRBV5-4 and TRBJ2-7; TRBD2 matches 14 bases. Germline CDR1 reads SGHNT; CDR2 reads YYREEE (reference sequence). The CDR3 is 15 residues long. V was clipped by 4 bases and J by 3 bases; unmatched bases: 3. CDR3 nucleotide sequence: TGTGCCAGCAGCGTGACTAGCGGGGGGGACTACGAGCAGTACTTC. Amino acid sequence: CASSVTSGGDYEQYF. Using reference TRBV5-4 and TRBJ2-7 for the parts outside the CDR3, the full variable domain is ETGVTQSPTHLIKTRGQQVTLRCSSQSGHNTVSWYQQALGQGPQFIFQYYREEENGRGNFPPRFSGLQFPNYSSELNVNALELDDSALYLCASSVTSGGDYEQYFGPGTRLTVT.

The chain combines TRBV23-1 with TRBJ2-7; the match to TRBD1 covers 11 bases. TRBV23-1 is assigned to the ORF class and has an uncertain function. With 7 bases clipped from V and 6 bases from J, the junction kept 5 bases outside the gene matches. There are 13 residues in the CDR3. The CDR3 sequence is CASTRDRGCEQYF. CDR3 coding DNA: TGCGCCAGCACCCGGGACAGGGGGTGCGAGCAGTACTTC.

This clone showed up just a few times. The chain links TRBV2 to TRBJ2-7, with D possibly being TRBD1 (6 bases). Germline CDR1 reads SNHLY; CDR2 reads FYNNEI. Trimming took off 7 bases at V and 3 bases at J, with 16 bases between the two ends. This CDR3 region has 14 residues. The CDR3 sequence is CASTLEQGDYEQYF. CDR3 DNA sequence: TGTGCCAGCACGTTAGAACAGGGTGACTACGAGCAGTACTTC.

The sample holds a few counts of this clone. CDR3 protein: CAWTGGNYGYTF. Written as DNA, the CDR3 is TGTGCCTGGACAGGGGGGAACTATGGCTACACCTTC. This chain uses TRBV30 with TRBJ1-2; the match to TRBD1 covers 7 bases. The trim removed 4 bases at V and 2 bases at J, leaving 1 base unmatched. Germline V gives CDR1 GTSNPN, CDR2 SVGIG (reference sequence). This CDR3 contains 12 residues.

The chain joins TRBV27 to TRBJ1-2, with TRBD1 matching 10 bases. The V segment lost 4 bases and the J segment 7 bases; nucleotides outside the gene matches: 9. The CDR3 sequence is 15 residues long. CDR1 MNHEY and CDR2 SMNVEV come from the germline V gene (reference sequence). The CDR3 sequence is CASSSPDRGVRGYTF. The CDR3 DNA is TGTGCCAGCAGTTCTCCGGACAGGGGGGTACGTGGCTACACCTTC.

The DNA of the CDR3 is TGTGCCAGCAGCTTGGGGACAGGGAGCTCCTATAATTCACCCCTCCACTTT. Translation gives CASSLGTGSSYNSPLHF. The V gene is TRBV5-6, the J gene TRBJ1-6; 8 positions agree with TRBD1. Germline V gives CDR1 SGHDT, CDR2 YYEEEE. This CDR3 comprises 17 residues. Unmatched junction bases numbered 2, after V lost 0 bases and J lost 0 bases.

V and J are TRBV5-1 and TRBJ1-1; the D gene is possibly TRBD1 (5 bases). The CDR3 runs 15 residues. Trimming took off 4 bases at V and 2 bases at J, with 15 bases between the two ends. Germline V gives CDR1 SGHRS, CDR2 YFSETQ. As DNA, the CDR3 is TGCGCCAGCAGCCCGGTGGGGGGAGCCAACACTGAAGCTTTCTTT. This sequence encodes CASSPVGGANTEAFF.

The DNA of the CDR3 is TGTGCCAGCAGTTCCCTAGCGGGATCGGGCACCGGGGAGCTGTTTTTT. Amino acids: CASSSLAGSGTGELFF. The chain employs TRBV27 and TRBJ2-2; the match to TRBD2 covers 9 bases. Looked up from germline, CDR1 is MNHEY and CDR2 is SMNVEV (reference sequence). This CDR3 spans 16 amino acids. Trimming removed 4 bases from V and 4 bases from J; junction bases left unmatched: 7.

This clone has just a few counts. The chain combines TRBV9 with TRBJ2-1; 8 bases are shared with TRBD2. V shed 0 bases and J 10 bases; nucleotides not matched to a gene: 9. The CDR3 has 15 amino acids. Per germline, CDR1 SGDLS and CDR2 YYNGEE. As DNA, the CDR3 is TGTGCCAGCAGCGTAGGGATAGCGGGAACCACGGAGCAGTTCTTC. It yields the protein CASSVGIAGTTEQFF.

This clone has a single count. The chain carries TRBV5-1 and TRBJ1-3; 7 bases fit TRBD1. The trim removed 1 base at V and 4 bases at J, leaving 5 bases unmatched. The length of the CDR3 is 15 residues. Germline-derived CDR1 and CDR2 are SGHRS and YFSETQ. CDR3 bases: TGCGCCAGCAGCTTGACAGGGGTGTCCGGAAACACCATATATTTT. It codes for CASSLTGVSGNTIYF.

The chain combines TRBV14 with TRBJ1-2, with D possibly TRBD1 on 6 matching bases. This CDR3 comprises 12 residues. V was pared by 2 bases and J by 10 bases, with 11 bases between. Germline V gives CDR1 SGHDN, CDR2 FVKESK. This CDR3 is CASSQYRDAYTF. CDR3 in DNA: TGTGCCAGCAGCCAATACAGGGATGCCTACACCTTC.

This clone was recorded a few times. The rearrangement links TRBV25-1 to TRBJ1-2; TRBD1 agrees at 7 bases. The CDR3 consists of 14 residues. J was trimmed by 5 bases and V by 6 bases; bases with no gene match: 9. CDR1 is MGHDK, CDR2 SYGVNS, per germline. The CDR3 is CASSLTGVGYGYTF. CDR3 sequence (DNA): TGTGCCAGCAGCCTCACAGGGGTCGGGTATGGCTACACCTTC.

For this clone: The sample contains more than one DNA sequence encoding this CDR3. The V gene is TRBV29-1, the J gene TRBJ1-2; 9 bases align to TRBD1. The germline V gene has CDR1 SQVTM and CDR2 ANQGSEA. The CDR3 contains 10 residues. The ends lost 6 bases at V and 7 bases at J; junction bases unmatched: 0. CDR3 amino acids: CSVDRGGYTF. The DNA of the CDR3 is TGCAGCGTGGACAGGGGTGGCTACACCTTC.

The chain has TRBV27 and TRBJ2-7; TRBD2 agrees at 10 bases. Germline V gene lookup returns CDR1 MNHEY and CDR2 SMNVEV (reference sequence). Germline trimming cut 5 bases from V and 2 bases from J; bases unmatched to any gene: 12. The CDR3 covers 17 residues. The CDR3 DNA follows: TGTGCCAGCAGTGCTGGGCCCAGGACTAGCGGTCCCTACGAGCAGTACTTC. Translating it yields CASSAGPRTSGPYEQYF.

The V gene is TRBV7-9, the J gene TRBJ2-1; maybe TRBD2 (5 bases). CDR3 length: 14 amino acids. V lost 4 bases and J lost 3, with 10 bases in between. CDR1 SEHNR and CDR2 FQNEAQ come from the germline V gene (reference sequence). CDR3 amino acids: CASSSSGVYNEQFF. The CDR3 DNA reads TGTGCCAGCAGCTCGAGCGGAGTCTACAATGAGCAGTTCTTC.

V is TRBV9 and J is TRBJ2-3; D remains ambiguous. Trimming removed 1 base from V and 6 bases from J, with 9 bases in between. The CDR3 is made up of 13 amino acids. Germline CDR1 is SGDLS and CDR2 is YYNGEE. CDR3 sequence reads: CASSVQVQDTQYF. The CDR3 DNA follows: TGTGCCAGCAGCGTACAGGTCCAGGATACGCAGTATTTT. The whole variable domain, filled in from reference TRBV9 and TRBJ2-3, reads DSGVTQTPKHLITATGQRVTLRCSPRSGDLSVYWYQQSLDQGLQFLIQYYNGEERAKGNILERFSAQQFPDLHSELNLSSLELGDSALYFCASSVQVQDTQYFGPGTRLTVL.

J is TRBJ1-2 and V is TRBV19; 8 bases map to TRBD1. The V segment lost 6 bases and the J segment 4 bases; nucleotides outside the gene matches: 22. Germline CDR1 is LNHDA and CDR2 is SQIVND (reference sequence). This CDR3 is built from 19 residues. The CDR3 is CASRESVGGWDRRLYGYTF. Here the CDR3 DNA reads TGTGCCAGTAGAGAGTCCGTTGGGGGATGGGACAGGAGACTCTATGGCTACACCTTC.